This T cell receptor (beta chain) was captured by sequencing in a study of control samples from healthy donors and cancer patients. Only in-frame clones appear in the TCRdb table, and some are missing; sequencing was by immunoSEQ multiplex PCR. The data show roughly 370,000 clones, 80% to 95% seen once. This CDR3 comprises 13 residues. Looked up from germline, CDR1 is MDHEN and CDR2 is SYDVKM. Trimming removed 6 bases from V and 7 bases from J, with 16 bases in between. This receptor was taken from a man aged 35 to 55 with head and neck cancer. Material for sequencing was PBMCs. The V call is TRBV28, the J call TRBJ2-7; no definite D call. The CDR3 coding sequence is TGTGCCAGCAGGTCGCCCGAAGGTTGGGAGCAGTACTTC. It is translated as CASRSPEGWEQYF. The full variable domain, completed using reference TRBV28 and TRBJ2-7, is DVKVTQSSRYLVKRTGEKVFLECVQDMDHENMFWYRQDPGLGLRLIYFSYDVKMKEKGDIPEGYSVSREKKERFSLILESASTNQTSMYLCASRSPEGWEQYFGPGTRLTVT.